The 9 T cell receptor beta chains below come from one sample, sequenced in a study of T cells in Graves' hyperthyroidism and ophthalmopathy (dated by TCRdb to 2018 to 2020). The library was produced with multiplex PCR. Sequencer: Illumina HiSeq 2000. TCR beta CDR3 regions were amplified from RNA transcripts. A first-round RT-PCR of the TCR CDR3 used the HTBI primer set with the Qiagen OneStep RT-PCR kit. The public reads were quality trimmed at Q25 with fastp and then assembled into clones with MiXCR by TCRdb, keeping productive beta chains. Rows are unified per CDR3 protein, each entry keeping the most common DNA and genes. In all, the sample holds over 650,000 distinct CDR3 sequences, and 16% of those were seen once. Of the sample, around 8% is held by the ten largest clones. The material sequenced was blood. The receptors were sampled from a man aged 18 to 30 with Graves' hyperthyroidism.

Ten or more counts support this clonotype. J is TRBJ2-1 and V is TRBV20-1; 10 bases align to TRBD2. Germline lookup yields CDR1 DFQATT and CDR2 SNEGSKA (reference sequence). V dropped 6 bases and J dropped 8; count of bases not matched to a gene: 10. The CDR3 contains 14 residues. The CDR3 protein is CSATGLAVQDEQFF. The CDR3 region has the DNA TGCAGTGCCACCGGACTAGCGGTGCAGGATGAGCAGTTCTTC.

V and J are TRBV5-4 and TRBJ2-3; TRBD2 aligns across 12 bases. Germline values: CDR1 SGHNT, CDR2 YYREEE (reference sequence). Losses at the gene ends were 0 bases for V and 6 bases for J; bases not matched to a gene: 20. CDR3 length: 21 amino acids. CDR3 loop: CASSLGPTRTSGTSPSDTQYF. CDR3 DNA sequence: TGTGCCAGCAGCTTGGGTCCTACCCGGACTAGCGGGACTTCCCCGTCCGATACGCAGTATTTT.

This clonotype appeared many times. DNA for the CDR3: TGTGCCAGCAGTTCTTCAGCGGGACGCGGGGAGCTGTTTTTT. Protein: CASSSSAGRGELFF. The chain employs TRBV12-3 or TRBV12-4 and TRBJ2-2; 7 bases match TRBD2. V was clipped by 4 bases and J by 7 bases; unmatched bases: 6. This CDR3 spans 14 amino acids.

This clonotype was seen many times. This chain links TRBV7-8 with TRBJ2-7; D is undetermined. Trimming removed 1 base from V and 0 bases from J, with 7 bases in between. The CDR3 is 14 amino acids. In germline, CDR1 is SGHVS, CDR2 FQNEAQ. The CDR3 region has the DNA TGTGCCAGCAGCTTAGGTTGGAGCTCCTACGAGCAGTACTTC. Protein product: CASSLGWSSYEQYF. The variable domain in full, with the rest retrieved from reference TRBV7-8 and TRBJ2-7, is GAGVSQSPRYKVAKRGQDVALRCDPISGHVSLFWYQQALGQGPEFLTYFQNEAQLDKSGLPSDRFFAERPEGSVSTLKIQRTQQEDSAVYLCASSLGWSSYEQYFGPGTRLTVT.

This clonotype was counted many times. The chain joins TRBV12-3 or TRBV12-4 to TRBJ2-7; unclear D gene. This CDR3 region has 16 residues. V was trimmed by 1 base and J by 4 bases, leaving 17 bases between them. The CDR3 bases are TGTGCCAGCAGTTTAGGGTCGGACCCACGGTCGTACGAGCAGTACTTC. Translating it yields CASSLGSDPRSYEQYF.

In its sample, this clonotype was seen a few times. V usage is TRBV9 and J usage is TRBJ2-3, with D hard to call. The CDR3 is 14 amino acids. CDR1 and CDR2 (germline): SGDLS, YYNGEE. Trimming pared 0 bases from V and 4 bases from J, leaving 9 bases between. CDR3 coding DNA: TGTGCCAGCAGCGTAGCCAGCCGTCCAGATACGCAGTATTTT. It translates to CASSVASRPDTQYF. The entire variable domain, with the rest obtained from reference TRBV9 and TRBJ2-3, is as follows: DSGVTQTPKHLITATGQRVTLRCSPRSGDLSVYWYQQSLDQGLQFLIQYYNGEERAKGNILERFSAQQFPDLHSELNLSSLELGDSALYFCASSVASRPDTQYFGPGTRLTVL.

This clonotype came up many times. The chain employs TRBV28 and TRBJ1-1; 7 bases map to TRBD1. The germline gives CDR1 MDHEN, CDR2 SYDVKM. Trimming took 5 bases from V and 4 from J; bases not matched to a gene: 10. This CDR3 has 15 residues. The chain's CDR3 is CASSPQSNRGTEAFF. In nucleotides, the CDR3 is TGTGCCAGCAGTCCTCAATCAAACAGGGGCACTGAAGCTTTCTTT.

The CDR3 DNA is TGCGCCAGCAGCCAAGCCCTAAGTTCCTACAATGAGCAGTTCTTC. Its protein product is CASSQALSSYNEQFF. The genes are TRBV4-1 and TRBJ2-1, with D uncertain. The germline CDR1 and CDR2 sequences are MGHRA and YSYEKL. The V and J ends lost 1 base and 1 base respectively, with 8 bases between them. The CDR3 has 15 amino acids.

About this clonotype: A junction end diverges from the germline sequence, so it may reflect a read error. The rearrangement joins TRBV7-2 to TRBJ2-1, with 7 bases identical to TRBD1. The CDR3 covers 15 residues. Germline CDR1 reads SGHTA; CDR2 reads FQGNSA. The DNA for the CDR3 is TGTGCCAGCAGCTTAAGGGGGACAGACTACAGTGAGCAGTTCTTC. Translation gives CASSLRGTDYSEQFF. Supplemented by reference TRBV7-2 and TRBJ2-1, the full variable domain reads GAGVSQSPSNKVTEKGKDVELRCDPISGHTALYWYRQSLGQGLEFLIYFQGNSAPDKSGLPSDRFSAERTGGSVSTLTIQRTQQEDSAVYLCASSLRGTDYSEQFFGPGTRLTVL.